The clone carrying this TCR beta chain was picked up a small number of times. A much larger clone lies one base from this, so it may be a read error. The data belong to a study of molecular identifiers for immune sequencing clone quantification. Study details: Naive CD8 RNA (approximately 20,000 or 100,000 cells) was divided into five aliquots, with four sequenced.

Germline CDR1 and CDR2: SQVTM and ANQGSEA. V was shortened by 5 bases and J by 8 bases, with 14 bases between the two germline ends. The CDR3 sequence is 12 residues long. TCRdb re-analysed the PCR reads in MiXCR, keeping a single row per CDR3 protein. The top ten clones hold around 0.78% of a sample with about half a million distinct CDR3 sequences, 25% of them seen once. This clonotype was sampled from a human donor in good health. Some libraries in this study had Jurkat cell RNA spiked in. The rearrangement joins TRBV29-1 to TRBJ2-3; TRBD1 is a possible D gene (5 bases). The sample taken for sequencing was naive CD8+ T cells from blood, with Jurkat cell RNA spiked in. Subset indicated: FACS-sorted CD8+CD4-CCR7+CD45RA+ naive T cells. Here the CDR3 reads CSVPTPRATQYF. The DNA for the CDR3 is TGCAGCGTTCCGACTCCCAGGGCTACGCAGTATTTT.